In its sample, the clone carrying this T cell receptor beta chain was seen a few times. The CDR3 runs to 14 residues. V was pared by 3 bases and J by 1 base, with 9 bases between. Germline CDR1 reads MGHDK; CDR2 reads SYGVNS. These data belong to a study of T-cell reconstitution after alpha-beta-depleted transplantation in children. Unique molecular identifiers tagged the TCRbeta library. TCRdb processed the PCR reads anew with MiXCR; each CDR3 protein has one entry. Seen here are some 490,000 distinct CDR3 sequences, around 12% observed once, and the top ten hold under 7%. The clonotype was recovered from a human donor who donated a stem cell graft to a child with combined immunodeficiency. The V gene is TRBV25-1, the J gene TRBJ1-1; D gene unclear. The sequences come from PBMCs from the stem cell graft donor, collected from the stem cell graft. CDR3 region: CASSDFSGNTEAFF. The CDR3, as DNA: TGTGCCAGCAGTGACTTTTCTGGGAACACTGAAGCTTTCTTT.